These 4 T cell receptor beta chains share one sample of origin, sequenced in a study of radiotherapy plus CTLA-4 blockade in lung cancer. TCRdb's copy holds only in-frame clones and misses some; the assay was immunoSEQ multiplex PCR. The table records 39,000 or so clones, around 79% of them present only once. The specimen comprised peripheral blood, sampled from a patient treated with radiotherapy plus ipilimumab. Receptor source: a human donor with non-small cell lung cancer who had stable disease on radiotherapy plus ipilimumab.

The chain links TRBV16 to TRBJ2-7, with D unresolved. The germline V gene encodes CDR1 KGHSY and CDR2 FQNENV. The V end was cut by 4 bases, the J end by 0 bases, with 7 bases between. The CDR3 spans 13 residues. The CDR3: CASSPRVSYEQYV. CDR3 coding DNA: TGTGCCAGCAGCCCCCGGGTCTCCTACGAGCAGTACGTC.

The gene calls are TRBV7-9 and TRBJ1-1; D is unresolved. The V gene's germline CDR1 is SEHNR and CDR2 FQNEAQ (reference sequence). Deletions cut 3 bases from V and 4 bases from J, with 9 bases between. There are 13 residues in the CDR3. The CDR3 DNA is TGTGCCAGCAGCTTTAGGGAGTTCACTGAAGCTTTCTTT. It translates to CASSFREFTEAFF.

The chain has TRBV27 and TRBJ1-2; TRBD1 might be the D (6 bases). Germline V gives CDR1 MNHEY, CDR2 SMNVEV (reference sequence). This CDR3 is 12 amino acids long. Trimming left V 5 bases short and J 8 bases short, with 12 bases between. The CDR3: CASSQSGVGYTF. The CDR3, as DNA: TGTGCCAGCAGTCAATCAGGGGTCGGCTACACCTTC.

The chain combines TRBV10-3 with TRBJ2-7; TRBD2 agrees at 10 bases. Germline trimming cut 7 bases from V and 0 bases from J; bases unmatched to any gene: 3. CDR1 ENHRY and CDR2 SYGVKD come from the germline V gene. The CDR3 consists of 14 residues. DNA for the CDR3: TGTGCCATCAAAGCGGGGGGGAACTCCTACGAGCAGTACGTC. Its protein product is CAIKAGGNSYEQYV.